This note documents a single T cell receptor beta chain sequence. This entry comes from a study of blood T cell repertoires in COVID-19. Study background: Italy, Spain and the United States were the sources of the convalescent and acute COVID-19 samples. Sources were T cells, B-cell-depleted T cells, or PBMCs; the material itself was cDNA or gDNA.

As originally analysed: Researchers report that nucleated cell counts were estimated from reference gene primer amplification. Sequencing was performed with immunoSEQ multiplex PCR; in TCRdb, only in-frame clones are kept and a portion is missing. Clone size and V and J calls were adopted from that table, with D and trimming inferred from the DNA. This table has nearly 110,000 clones, about three quarters appearing once. Germline CDR1 reads SGHRS; CDR2 reads YFSETQ. J gave up 0 bases and V 4 bases, and 3 bases lay outside the gene matches. CDR3 size: 14 residues. This TCR derives from a man in his 70s with acute or convalescent COVID-19. The sample taken for sequencing was peripheral blood. V and J are TRBV5-1 and TRBJ1-1, with TRBD1 matching 7 bases. The chain's CDR3 is CASSEQGMNTEAFF. Written as DNA, the CDR3 is TGCGCCAGCAGCGAACAGGGGATGAACACTGAAGCTTTCTTT. Together with reference TRBV5-1 and TRBJ1-1, the CDR3 gives the full variable domain: KAGVTQTPRYLIKTRGQQVTLSCSPISGHRSVSWYQQTPGQGLQFLFEYFSETQRNKGNFPGRFSGRQFSNSRSEMNVSTLELGDSALYLCASSEQGMNTEAFFGQGTRLTVV.